This entry concerns a single T cell receptor (beta chain). Its antigen is still unknown. The entry originates in a study of T cell responses to AZD1222 COVID-19 vaccine. Findings of the study overall: Recipients of AZD1222 seropositive at baseline numbered only 5 to 7. Clonal diversity was possibly underestimated, and the donors were mostly white British, with more females.

The length of the CDR3 is 12 residues. V was shortened by 5 bases and J by 15 bases, with 14 bases between the two germline ends. CDR1 is SGHDN, CDR2 FVKESK, per germline. Assay used: immunoSEQ multiplex PCR; TCRdb lists only in-frame clones, some missing. The sample comprises 85,000 to 90,000 clones, roughly nine tenths of which are singletons, and around 2.2% rests with the top ten. The sample in question was peripheral blood, obtained on day 0 of AZD1222 vaccination. This TCR came from an adult in good health. This rearrangement joins TRBV14 to TRBJ1-6; D ambiguous. CDR3 loop: CASSYRTLDLHF. The CDR3 coding sequence is TGTGCCAGCAGCTACCGGACGCTTGACCTCCACTTT.